The next 9 T cell receptor beta chains were all read from a single sample in a study of spatial heterogeneity in lung cancer. A single record per CDR3 protein comes from TCRdb applying MiXCR to the 5' RACE reads. The table records roughly 39,000 distinct CDR3 sequences, roughly 7.4% of them present only once. This sample's time point: sample taken at primary tumor resection. The input material, whole RNA from tumor, nontumor lung or frozen PBMC, was sequenced unsorted. Sequenced here: PBMCs, sampled at surgery. These receptors all come from a male donor with early-stage non-small cell lung cancer.

This clonotype was counted ten times or more. V gene TRBV9 combines with J gene TRBJ2-6, with TRBD1 identical over 8 bases. The V gene end was trimmed by 6 bases and the J gene end by 4 bases; junction bases not matched to a gene: 9. The V gene's germline CDR1 is SGDLS and CDR2 YYNGEE. There are 16 residues in the CDR3. The CDR3, as DNA: TGTGCCAGCACCCGACAGGGGTCAACAGGGGCCAACGTCCTGACTTTC. It translates to CASTRQGSTGANVLTF.

This clonotype was detected many times. The rearrangement joins TRBV6-5 to TRBJ1-5; maybe TRBD1 (6 bases). The CDR3 covers 15 residues. The V gene lost 7 bases and the J gene lost 3 bases, with 16 bases spanning the gap. Germline V lookup: CDR1 MNHEY, CDR2 SVGAGI. This CDR3 reads CASKSRGAINQPQHF. The CDR3 DNA follows: TGTGCCAGCAAGAGTCGGGGGGCCATCAATCAGCCCCAGCATTTT.

This clonotype was observed many times. This chain links TRBV20-1 with TRBJ2-7, with a weak D call TRBD2 (6 bases). V lost 0 bases and J lost 5, with 11 bases in between. CDR1 is DFQATT, CDR2 SNEGSKA, per germline (reference sequence). This CDR3 comprises 13 residues. The CDR3 spells CSARELGGDEQYF. CDR3 coding DNA: TGCAGTGCTAGAGAGCTGGGGGGTGACGAGCAGTACTTC.

There are many counts of this clonotype. The V call is TRBV7-9, the J call TRBJ2-2, with 7 bases aligning to TRBD1. V gave up 4 bases and J gave up 3 bases; unmatched junction bases: 11. Germline assignment: CDR1 SEHNR and CDR2 FQNEAQ (reference sequence). The CDR3 is 17 residues long. The CDR3 coding sequence is TGTGCCAGCAGCTCGCAATCCGACAGGGTCTACACCGGGGAGCTGTTTTTT. Protein sequence: CASSSQSDRVYTGELFF.

The chain is built from TRBV20-1 and TRBJ1-2; 7 nucleotides line up with TRBD1. The V gene end was trimmed by 8 bases and the J gene end by 5 bases; junction bases not matched to a gene: 5. This CDR3 contains 11 residues. Germline assignment: CDR1 DFQATT and CDR2 SNEGSKA (reference sequence). CDR3 DNA: TGCAGTAGCGACAGGGTTTATGGCTACACCTTC. It encodes CSSDRVYGYTF.

The chain combines TRBV24-1 with TRBJ2-3; 8 nucleotides agree with TRBD1. This CDR3 region has 18 residues. V was pared by 1 base and J by 2 bases, with 10 bases of the junction left unmatched. Germline V gives CDR1 KGHDR, CDR2 SFDVKD. The CDR3 DNA sequence: TGTGCCACCAGTGATTTACCCGGACAGGGAGTGGACACAGATACGCAGTATTTT. It translates to CATSDLPGQGVDTDTQYF.

The table lists this clonotype with a few counts. This sequence joins TRBV4-3 and TRBJ2-1; 9 bases align to TRBD2. The V gene end was trimmed by 0 bases and the J gene end by 4 bases; junction bases not matched to a gene: 4. The CDR3 consists of 16 residues. CDR1 is LGHNA, CDR2 YSLEER, per germline. The CDR3 DNA follows: TGCGCCAGCAGCCAAGATCGAGCGGGGGGATACAATGAGCAGTTCTTC. Encoded protein: CASSQDRAGGYNEQFF.

Many counts were recorded for this clonotype. The V gene is TRBV7-3, the J gene TRBJ2-5; 9 nucleotides align to TRBD2. Germline V gives CDR1 SGHTA, CDR2 FQGTGA. The ends lost 5 bases at V and 5 bases at J; junction bases unmatched: 15. CDR3 length equals 17 residues. The CDR3 bases are TGTGCCAGCAGCCCCGGGAGGAGCGGGGGGTCGCGGGAGACCCAGTACTTC. Translation: CASSPGRSGGSRETQYF.

The genes are TRBV6-6 and TRBJ1-1; D gene ambiguous. V was shortened by 5 bases and J by 1 base, with 8 bases between the two germline ends. CDR3 size: 13 residues. Germline V gives CDR1 MNHNY, CDR2 SVGAGI (reference sequence). The CDR3 region has the DNA TGTGCCAGCAGTAGGACCCAGAACACTGAAGCTTTCTTT. This translates into CASSRTQNTEAFF.